Listed here are 13 T cell receptor beta chains from one sample, sequenced in a study of T cells in tumors after PD-1 blockade. The repertoire was sequenced with immunoSEQ multiplex PCR; TCRdb's copy has only in-frame clones and lacks some. This sample has about 47,000 clones, with 75% to 80% found just once. The sample here was PBMCs, taken before anti-PD-1 treatment. The receptors originated from a human donor with basal cell carcinoma.

V usage is TRBV27 and J usage is TRBJ1-4; tentatively, D is TRBD1 (5 bases). From germline, CDR1 is MNHEY and CDR2 SMNVEV (reference sequence). The CDR3 has 16 residues. V was shortened by 3 bases and J by 8 bases, with 19 bases between the two germline ends. CDR3 in DNA: TGTGCCAGCAGTTTCTCACCCCGCGGGGCGGGAGAAAAACTGTTTTTT. Encoded protein: CASSFSPRGAGEKLFF.

This clone was seen only once. The CDR3 loop reads CASSYSLTDSGNTIYF. The CDR3 region has the DNA TGTGCCAGCAGTTACTCGTTGACAGACTCTGGAAACACCATATATTTT. The chain combines TRBV6-5 with TRBJ1-3, with D possibly being TRBD1 (5 bases). Germline loops: CDR1 MNHEY, CDR2 SVGAGI. The CDR3 sequence is 16 residues long. Between the trimmed V and J ends, which lost 0 bases and 0 bases, there was a span of 9 bases.

The chain employs TRBV6-5 and TRBJ1-1; 8 bases are a match to TRBD1. CDR1 is MNHEY and CDR2 is SVGAGI in the germline V gene. J was trimmed by 1 base and V by 7 bases; bases with no gene match: 8. This CDR3 is built from 15 residues. The CDR3 nucleotides read TGTGCCAGCACCAGAAGAGGGACAGGGAACACTGAAGCTTTCTTT. Translation gives CASTRRGTGNTEAFF.

The DNA for the CDR3 is TGCGCCAGCAGCTTGGTGTCAGGCGACACTGAAGCTTTCTTT. Protein sequence: CASSLVSGDTEAFF. This chain links TRBV5-1 with TRBJ1-1; D is unclear. Germline V gene data show CDR1 as SGHRS and CDR2 as YFSETQ. V lost 0 bases, J lost 3 bases, and 9 bases lay in between. There are 14 residues in the CDR3. Full variable domain (outside the CDR3, taken from reference TRBV5-1 and TRBJ1-1): KAGVTQTPRYLIKTRGQQVTLSCSPISGHRSVSWYQQTPGQGLQFLFEYFSETQRNKGNFPGRFSGRQFSNSRSEMNVSTLELGDSALYLCASSLVSGDTEAFFGQGTRLTVV.

The chain couples TRBV24-1 to TRBJ2-7; D not resolved. Looked up from germline, CDR1 is KGHDR and CDR2 is SFDVKD. CDR3 length: 12 residues. Trimming took off 5 bases at V and 0 bases at J, with 4 bases between the two ends. The CDR3 nucleotides read TGTGCCACCAGTGCGGGCTCCTACGAGCAGTACTTC. This encodes CATSAGSYEQYF.

The chain combines TRBV5-1 with TRBJ2-2, with D possibly matching TRBD1 (6 bases). Germline V lookup: CDR1 SGHRS, CDR2 YFSETQ. The V end was cut by 0 bases, the J end by 5 bases, with 11 bases between. The CDR3 is 15 amino acids. The CDR3 spells CASSLGSQGTGELFF. The CDR3 coding sequence is TGCGCCAGCAGCTTGGGATCACAGGGAACCGGGGAGCTGTTTTTT. The whole variable domain, remainder taken from reference TRBV5-1 and TRBJ2-2, is KAGVTQTPRYLIKTRGQQVTLSCSPISGHRSVSWYQQTPGQGLQFLFEYFSETQRNKGNFPGRFSGRQFSNSRSEMNVSTLELGDSALYLCASSLGSQGTGELFFGEGSRLTVL.

The chain couples TRBV27 to TRBJ2-3; tentatively, D is TRBD1 (6 bases). With 6 bases removed from V and 4 bases from J, the gap between germline ends came to 20 bases. The CDR3 is 16 residues long. Looked up from germline, CDR1 is MNHEY and CDR2 is SMNVEV (reference sequence). As DNA, the CDR3 is TGTGCCAGCAGGGAATCGACAGGTTGGGGCCCAGATACGCAGTATTTT. Protein: CASRESTGWGPDTQYF.

The chain employs TRBV4-1 and TRBJ1-1; D gene uncertain. Per germline, CDR1 MGHRA and CDR2 YSYEKL. With 0 bases removed from V and 7 bases from J, the gap between germline ends came to 12 bases. CDR3 length equals 14 residues. DNA for the CDR3: TGCGCCAGCAGCCAAGATGGAGGAGGTAATGAAGCTTTCTTT. This sequence encodes CASSQDGGGNEAFF.

The rearrangement uses TRBV6-5 and TRBJ2-2; D may be TRBD1 or TRBD2 (5 bases each). With 2 bases removed from V and 6 bases from J, the gap between germline ends came to 7 bases. This CDR3 comprises 13 residues. Germline values: CDR1 MNHEY, CDR2 SVGAGI. For the CDR3, the DNA is TGTGCCAGCAGTTACGTGGGGGCCGGGGAGCTGTTTTTT. It translates to CASSYVGAGELFF.

The chain employs TRBV9 and TRBJ2-1; 9 nucleotides agree with TRBD2. Unmatched junction bases numbered 10, after V lost 0 bases and J lost 6 bases. Germline assignment: CDR1 SGDLS and CDR2 YYNGEE. The CDR3 is 17 amino acids. The CDR3 protein is CASSVAPGLAGFNEQFF. DNA for the CDR3: TGTGCCAGCAGCGTAGCTCCGGGACTAGCAGGGTTCAATGAGCAGTTCTTC. Variable domain in full (rest from reference TRBV9 and TRBJ2-1): DSGVTQTPKHLITATGQRVTLRCSPRSGDLSVYWYQQSLDQGLQFLIQYYNGEERAKGNILERFSAQQFPDLHSELNLSSLELGDSALYFCASSVAPGLAGFNEQFFGPGTRLTVL.

The chain combines TRBV19 with TRBJ1-1; D remains unclear. CDR1 and CDR2 from the germline V gene are LNHDA and SQIVND (reference sequence). V was shortened by 4 bases and J by 5 bases, with 14 bases between the two germline ends. CDR3 length: 14 residues. The CDR3 is CASSSGREWTEAFF. As DNA, the CDR3 is TGTGCCAGTAGTAGTGGTCGCGAGTGGACTGAAGCTTTCTTT.

This clone was found once. V and J are TRBV6-4 and TRBJ2-1; no definite D call. This CDR3 has 15 residues. Trimming took 3 bases from V and 0 from J, leaving 9 bases between them. Germline lookup yields CDR1 MRHNA and CDR2 SNTAGT. The CDR3 sequence is CASSEGHLSYNEQFF. In DNA, the CDR3 is TGTGCCAGCAGTGAGGGCCATCTCTCCTACAATGAGCAGTTCTTC.

This clone was observed a single time. This rearrangement joins TRBV27 to TRBJ2-3; possible D gene TRBD2, 5 bases. The germline V gene has CDR1 MNHEY and CDR2 SMNVEV (reference sequence). V was pared by 7 bases and J by 5 bases, with 16 bases between. The CDR3 runs to 14 residues. For the CDR3, the DNA is TGTGCCAGCACGTTCCGTCCGGGGATAGATACGCAGTATTTT. Translated, it gives CASTFRPGIDTQYF.